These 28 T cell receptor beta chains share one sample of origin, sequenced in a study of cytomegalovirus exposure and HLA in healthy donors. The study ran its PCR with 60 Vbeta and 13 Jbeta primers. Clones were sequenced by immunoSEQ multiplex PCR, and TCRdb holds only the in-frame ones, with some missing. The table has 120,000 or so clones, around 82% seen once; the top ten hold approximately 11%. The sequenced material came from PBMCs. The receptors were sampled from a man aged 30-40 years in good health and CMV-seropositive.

The CDR3 DNA is TGTGCCAGCAGCCCCTCCCAAACACCAAACTATGGCTACACCTTC. Protein: CASSPSQTPNYGYTF. The chain links TRBV4-2 to TRBJ1-2, with unresolved D. The CDR3 is 15 amino acids. CDR1 and CDR2 (germline): LGHNA, YNFKEQ. Trimming stripped 4 bases from V and 2 bases from J, with 14 bases between.

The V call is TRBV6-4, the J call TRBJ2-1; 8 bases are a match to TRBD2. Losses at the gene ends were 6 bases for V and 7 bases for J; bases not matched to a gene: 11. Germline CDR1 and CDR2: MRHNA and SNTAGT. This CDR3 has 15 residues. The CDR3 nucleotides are TGTGCCAGCAGCCCGTGGAGCGGGAGAGGAAATGAGCAGTTCTTC. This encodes CASSPWSGRGNEQFF.

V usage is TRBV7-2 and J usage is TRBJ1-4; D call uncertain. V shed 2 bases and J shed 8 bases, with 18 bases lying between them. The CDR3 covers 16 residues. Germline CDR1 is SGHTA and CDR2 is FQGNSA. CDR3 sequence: CASSLSGPQVREKLFF. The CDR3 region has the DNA TGTGCCAGCAGCTTATCGGGTCCCCAAGTGAGAGAAAAACTGTTTTTT.

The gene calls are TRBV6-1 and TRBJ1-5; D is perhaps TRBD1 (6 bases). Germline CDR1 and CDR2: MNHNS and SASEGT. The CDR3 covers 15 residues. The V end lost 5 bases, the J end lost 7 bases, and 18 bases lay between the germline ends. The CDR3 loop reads CASSFGGAVGQPQHF. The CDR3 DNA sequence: TGTGCCAGCAGTTTTGGGGGGGCAGTCGGGCAGCCCCAGCATTTT.

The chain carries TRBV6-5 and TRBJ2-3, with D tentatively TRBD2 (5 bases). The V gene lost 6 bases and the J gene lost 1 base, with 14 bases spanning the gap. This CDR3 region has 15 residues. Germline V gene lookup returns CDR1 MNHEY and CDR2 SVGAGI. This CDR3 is CASSPRAGGTDTQYF. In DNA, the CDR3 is TGTGCCAGCAGCCCACGGGCCGGGGGCACAGATACGCAGTATTTT.

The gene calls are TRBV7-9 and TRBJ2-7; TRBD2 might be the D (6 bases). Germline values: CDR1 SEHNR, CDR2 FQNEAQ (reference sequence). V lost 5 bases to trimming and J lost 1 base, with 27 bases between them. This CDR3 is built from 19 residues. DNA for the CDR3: TGTGCCAGCAGCCGCCCGCCGGCCGTTCGGAGGGCCCGATCCTACGAGCAGTACTTC. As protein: CASSRPPAVRRARSYEQYF. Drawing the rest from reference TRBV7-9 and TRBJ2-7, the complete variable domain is DTGVSQNPRHKITKRGQNVTFRCDPISEHNRLYWYRQTLGQGPEFLTYFQNEAQLEKSRLLSDRFSAERPKGSFSTLEIQRTEQGDSAMYLCASSRPPAVRRARSYEQYFGPGTRLTVT.

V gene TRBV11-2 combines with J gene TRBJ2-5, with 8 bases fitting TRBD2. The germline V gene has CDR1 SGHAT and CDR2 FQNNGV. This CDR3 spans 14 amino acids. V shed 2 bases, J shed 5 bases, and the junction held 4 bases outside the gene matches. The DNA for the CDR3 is TGTGCCAGCAGCTTATGGCGGGAGGACGAGACCCAGTACTTC. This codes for CASSLWREDETQYF.

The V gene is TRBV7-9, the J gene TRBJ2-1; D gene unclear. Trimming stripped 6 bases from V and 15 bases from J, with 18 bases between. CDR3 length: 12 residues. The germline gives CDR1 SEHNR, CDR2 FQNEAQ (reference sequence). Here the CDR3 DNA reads TGTGCCAGCAGTCCTTCAAGCGACCAAGGGTTCTTC. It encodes CASSPSSDQGFF.

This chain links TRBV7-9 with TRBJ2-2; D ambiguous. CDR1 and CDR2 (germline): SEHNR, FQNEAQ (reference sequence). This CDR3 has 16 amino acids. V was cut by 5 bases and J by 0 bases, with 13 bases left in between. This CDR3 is CASSPPGQTNTGELFF. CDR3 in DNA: TGTGCCAGCAGCCCACCAGGCCAGACGAACACCGGGGAGCTGTTTTTT.

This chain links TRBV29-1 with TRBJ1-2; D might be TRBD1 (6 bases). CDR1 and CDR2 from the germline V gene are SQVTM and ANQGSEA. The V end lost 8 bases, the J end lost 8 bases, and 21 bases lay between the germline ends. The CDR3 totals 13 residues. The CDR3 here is CSTGGQAARGYTF. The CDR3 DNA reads TGCAGCACCGGGGGGCAGGCCGCGCGCGGCTACACCTTC.

The CDR3 region is CASTILGGGNQPQHF. The CDR3, as DNA: TGTGCCAGTACCATACTCGGAGGGGGCAATCAGCCCCAGCATTTT. This chain links TRBV19 with TRBJ1-5; maybe TRBD1 (5 bases). In germline, CDR1 is LNHDA, CDR2 SQIVND (reference sequence). The CDR3 extends over 15 amino acids. Trimming shortened V by 7 bases and J by 2 bases, and 15 bases separated the two germline ends.

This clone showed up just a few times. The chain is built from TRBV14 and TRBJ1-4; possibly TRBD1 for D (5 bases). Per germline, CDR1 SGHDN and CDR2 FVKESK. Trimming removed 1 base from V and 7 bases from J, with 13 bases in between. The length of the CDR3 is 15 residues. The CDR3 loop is CASSQGGGSREKLFF. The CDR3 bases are TGTGCCAGCAGCCAAGGGGGGGGTTCCCGTGAAAAACTGTTTTTT. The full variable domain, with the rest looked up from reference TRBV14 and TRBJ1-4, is EAGVTQFPSHSVIEKGQTVTLRCDPISGHDNLYWYRRVMGKEIKFLLHFVKESKQDESGMPNNRFLAERTGGTYSTLKVQPAELEDSGVYFCASSQGGGSREKLFFGSGTQLSVL.

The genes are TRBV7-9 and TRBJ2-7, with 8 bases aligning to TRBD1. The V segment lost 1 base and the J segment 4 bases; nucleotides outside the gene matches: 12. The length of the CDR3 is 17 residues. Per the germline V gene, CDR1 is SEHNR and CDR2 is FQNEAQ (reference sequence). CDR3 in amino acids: CASSLGAQGAVKYEQYF. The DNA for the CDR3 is TGTGCCAGCAGCTTAGGGGCTCAGGGGGCCGTAAAATACGAGCAGTACTTC.

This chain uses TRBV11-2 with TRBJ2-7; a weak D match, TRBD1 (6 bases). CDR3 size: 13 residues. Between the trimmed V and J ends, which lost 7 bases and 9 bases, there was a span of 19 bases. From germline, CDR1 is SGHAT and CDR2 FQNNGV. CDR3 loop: CASTPGGSLGQYF. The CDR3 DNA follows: TGTGCCAGCACCCCTGGGGGCTCTCTGGGGCAGTACTTC.

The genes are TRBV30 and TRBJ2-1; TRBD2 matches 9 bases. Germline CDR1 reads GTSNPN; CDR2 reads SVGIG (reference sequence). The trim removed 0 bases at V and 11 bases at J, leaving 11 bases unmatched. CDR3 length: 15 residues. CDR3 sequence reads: CAWSVPAGTSRKQFF. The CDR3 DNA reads TGTGCCTGGAGTGTACCGGCGGGGACTAGCCGAAAGCAGTTCTTC.

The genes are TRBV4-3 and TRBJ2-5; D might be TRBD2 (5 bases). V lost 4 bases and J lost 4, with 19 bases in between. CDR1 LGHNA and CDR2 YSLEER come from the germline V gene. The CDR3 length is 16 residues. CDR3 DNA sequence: TGCGCCAGCAGCCCCTCCGGGGTAGGGAGTGGAGAGACCCAGTACTTC. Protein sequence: CASSPSGVGSGETQYF.

This chain's CDR3 is CASSRGGSSYEQYF. CDR3 coding DNA: TGTGCCAGTAGTAGGGGAGGAAGCTCCTACGAGCAGTACTTC. This chain joins TRBV19 and TRBJ2-7; TRBD2 is a possible D gene (6 bases). The ends were cut back, 4 bases at V and 0 bases at J, with 10 bases in the middle. This CDR3 comprises 14 residues. From germline, CDR1 is LNHDA and CDR2 SQIVND (reference sequence).

The CDR3 DNA reads as TGTGCCAGCAGCTCTCCCTACGAGCAGTACTTC. Encoded protein: CASSSPYEQYF. J is TRBJ2-7 and V is TRBV27, with D unresolved. CDR1 is MNHEY and CDR2 is SMNVEV in the germline V gene (reference sequence). CDR3 length equals 11 residues. V lost 6 bases, J lost 2 bases, and 5 bases lay in between.

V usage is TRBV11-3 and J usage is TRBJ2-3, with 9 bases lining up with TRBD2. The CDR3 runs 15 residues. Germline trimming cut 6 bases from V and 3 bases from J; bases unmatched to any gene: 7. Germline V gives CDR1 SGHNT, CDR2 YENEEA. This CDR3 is CASSFSSGITDTQYF. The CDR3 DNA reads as TGTGCCAGCAGTTTTTCTAGCGGGATTACAGATACGCAGTATTTT.

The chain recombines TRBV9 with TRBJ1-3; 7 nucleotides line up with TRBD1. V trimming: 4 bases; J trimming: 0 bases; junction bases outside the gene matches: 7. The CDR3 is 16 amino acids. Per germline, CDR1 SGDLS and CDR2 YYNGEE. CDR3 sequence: CASSPGQVSSGNTIYF. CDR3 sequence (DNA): TGTGCCAGCAGCCCCGGACAGGTCAGCTCTGGAAACACCATATATTTT.

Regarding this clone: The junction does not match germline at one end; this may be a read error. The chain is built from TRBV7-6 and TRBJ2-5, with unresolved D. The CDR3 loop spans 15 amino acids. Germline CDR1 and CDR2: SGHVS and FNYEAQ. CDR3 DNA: TGTGCCAGCAGCTTAGCGCAGAGGTCCCAAGAGGCCCAGTACTTC. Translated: CASSLAQRSQEAQYF.

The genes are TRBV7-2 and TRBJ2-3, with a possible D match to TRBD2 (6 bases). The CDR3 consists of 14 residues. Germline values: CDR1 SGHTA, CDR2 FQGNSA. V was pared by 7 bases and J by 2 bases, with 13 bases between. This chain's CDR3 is CASTSEGFTDTQYF. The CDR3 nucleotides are TGTGCCAGCACCTCGGAGGGGTTCACAGATACGCAGTATTTT.

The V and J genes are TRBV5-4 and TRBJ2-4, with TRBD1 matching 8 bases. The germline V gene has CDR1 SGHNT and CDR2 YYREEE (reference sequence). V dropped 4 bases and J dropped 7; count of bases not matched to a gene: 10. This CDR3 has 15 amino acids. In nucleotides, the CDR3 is TGTGCCAGCAGCACGCCGGACAGGGCTGGGAACATTCAGTACTTC. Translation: CASSTPDRAGNIQYF.

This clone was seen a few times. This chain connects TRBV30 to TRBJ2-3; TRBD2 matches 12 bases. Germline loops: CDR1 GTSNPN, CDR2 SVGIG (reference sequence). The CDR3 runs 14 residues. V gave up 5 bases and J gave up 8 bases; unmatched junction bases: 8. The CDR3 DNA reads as TGTGCCTGGGCTCTAGCGGGAGGGCCGATTACGCAGTATTTT. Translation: CAWALAGGPITQYF. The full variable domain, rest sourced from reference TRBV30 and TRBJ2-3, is SQTIHQWPATLVQPVGSPLSLECTVEGTSNPNLYWYRQAAGRGLQLLFYSVGIGQISSEVPQNLSASRPQDRQFILSSKKLLLSDSGFYLCAWALAGGPITQYFGPGTRLTVL.

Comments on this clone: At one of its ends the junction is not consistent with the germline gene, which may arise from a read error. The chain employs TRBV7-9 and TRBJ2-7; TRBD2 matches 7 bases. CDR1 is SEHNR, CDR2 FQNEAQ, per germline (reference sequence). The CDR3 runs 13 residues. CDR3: CSSSLDRGSGKYF. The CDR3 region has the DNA TGTTCCAGCAGCTTAGACCGCGGGAGCGGAAAGTACTTC.

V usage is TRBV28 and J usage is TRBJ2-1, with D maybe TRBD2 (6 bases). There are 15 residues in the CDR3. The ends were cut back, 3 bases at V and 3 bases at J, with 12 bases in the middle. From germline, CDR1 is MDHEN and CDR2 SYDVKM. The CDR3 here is CASSFKSGYYNEQFF. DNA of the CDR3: TGTGCCAGCAGTTTTAAAAGCGGGTACTACAATGAGCAGTTCTTC.

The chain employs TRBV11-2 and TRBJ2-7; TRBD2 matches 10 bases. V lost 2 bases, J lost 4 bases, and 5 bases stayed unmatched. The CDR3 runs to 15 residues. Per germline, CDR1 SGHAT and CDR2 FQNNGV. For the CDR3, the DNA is TGTGCCAGCAGCTTATCTAGCGGGAGTCCTTACGAGCAGTACTTC. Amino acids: CASSLSSGSPYEQYF.

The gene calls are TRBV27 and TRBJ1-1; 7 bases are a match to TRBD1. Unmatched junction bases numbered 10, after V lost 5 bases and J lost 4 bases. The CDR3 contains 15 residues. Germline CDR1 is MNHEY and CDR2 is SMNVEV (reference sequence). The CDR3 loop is CASSRTGALGTEAFF. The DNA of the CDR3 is TGTGCCAGCAGTCGCACAGGGGCGTTGGGCACTGAAGCTTTCTTT.